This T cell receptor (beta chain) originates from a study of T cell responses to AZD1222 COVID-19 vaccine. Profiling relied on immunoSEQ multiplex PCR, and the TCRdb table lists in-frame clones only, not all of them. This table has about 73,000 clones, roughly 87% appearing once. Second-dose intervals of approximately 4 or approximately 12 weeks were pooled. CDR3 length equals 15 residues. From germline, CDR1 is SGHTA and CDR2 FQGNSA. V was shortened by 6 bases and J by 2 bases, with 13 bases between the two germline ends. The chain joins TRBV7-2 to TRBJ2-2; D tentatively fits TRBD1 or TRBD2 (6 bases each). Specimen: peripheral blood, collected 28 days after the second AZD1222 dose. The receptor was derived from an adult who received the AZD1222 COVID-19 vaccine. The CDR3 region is CASRRGVDNTGELFF. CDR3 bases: TGTGCCAGCAGGAGGGGGGTAGATAACACCGGGGAGCTGTTTTTT.